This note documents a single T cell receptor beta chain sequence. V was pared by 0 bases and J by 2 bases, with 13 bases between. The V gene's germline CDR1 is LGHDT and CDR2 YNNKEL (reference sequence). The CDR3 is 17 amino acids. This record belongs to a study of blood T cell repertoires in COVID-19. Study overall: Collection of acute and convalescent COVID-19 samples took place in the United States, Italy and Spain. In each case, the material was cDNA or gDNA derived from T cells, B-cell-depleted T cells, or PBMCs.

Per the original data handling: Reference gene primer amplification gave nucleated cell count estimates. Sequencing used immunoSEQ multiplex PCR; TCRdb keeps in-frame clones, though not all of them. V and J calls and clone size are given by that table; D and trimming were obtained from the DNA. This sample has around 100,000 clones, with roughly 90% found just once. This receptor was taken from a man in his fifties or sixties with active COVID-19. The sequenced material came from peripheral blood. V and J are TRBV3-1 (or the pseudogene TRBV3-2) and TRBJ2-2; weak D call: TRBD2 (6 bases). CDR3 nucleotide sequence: TGTGCCAGCAGCCAAGATTTACTAGCTCCCAACACCGGGGAGCTGTTTTTT. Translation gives CASSQDLLAPNTGELFF.